This T cell receptor (beta chain) was sequenced during a study of T-cell reconstitution after alpha-beta-depleted transplantation in children. This CDR3 contains 16 residues. CDR1 is MGHRA, CDR2 YSYEKL, per germline. V was cut by 0 bases and J by 1 base, with 10 bases left in between. It was with unique molecular identifiers that the TCRbeta library was prepared. A single record per CDR3 protein comes from TCRdb applying MiXCR to the PCR reads. The sample holds over 15,000 distinct CDR3 sequences; roughly 12% are singletons and the top ten take 71%. This clonotype was recorded at least ten times. The gene calls are TRBV4-1 and TRBJ1-5; maybe TRBD1 (5 bases). The TCR was taken from a boy younger than two who had a stem cell transplant for Wiskott-Aldrich syndrome, so the T cells may come from the graft donor. Sequencing used PBMCs, mostly from graft donor cells, obtained 180 days after TCRalphabeta/CD19-depleted stem cell transplant. This CDR3 is CASSQEQVYSNQPQHF. The CDR3 DNA sequence: TGCGCCAGCAGCCAAGAACAGGTTTACAGCAATCAGCCCCAGCATTTT.